The text below deals with one T cell receptor (beta chain). CDR3 length: 15 amino acids. Trimming took 0 bases from V and 4 from J, leaving 13 bases between them. Germline V gives CDR1 MNHNS, CDR2 SASEGT. Vbeta (60) and Jbeta (13) primers were used in the PCR. Original data processing: An analysis performed later counted 73 million or so unique TCR beta chains (roughly 11 million of them shared). Only in-frame clones appear in the TCRdb table, and some are missing; sequencing was by immunoSEQ multiplex PCR. The V and J calls and clone size were taken over from that table, and D and trimming were inferred from the DNA. The sample consists of 75,000 to 100,000 clones, around 69% of them appearing once. This specimen comes from a study of cytomegalovirus exposure and HLA in healthy donors. Study in general: Previous work identified 95 million to 120 million unique TCR beta sequences from some 170 million T cells.

This receptor was taken from a woman aged 60-75 years in good health and CMV-seropositive. Sequencing input: PBMCs. V usage is TRBV6-1 and J usage is TRBJ2-7, with D tentatively TRBD2 (6 bases). The CDR3 nucleotides are TGTGCCAGCAGTGAAGCTCCGGGAGAGAGTTACGAGCAGTACTTC. It specifies CASSEAPGESYEQYF.